Listed below are T cell receptor beta chains from one sample, sequenced in a study of blood T cell repertoires in COVID-19. This table comes from immunoSEQ multiplex PCR, and its TCRdb copy is limited to in-frame clones, with some not included. Among 300,000 or so clones listed, 70% to 90% were seen once. Sequenced: PBMCs or T cells enriched from blood (not recorded which). These receptors were obtained from a woman younger than 45 who had recovered from COVID-19. The CDR3 runs from the conserved cysteine through the conserved F or W. The D gene is left open where the match is weak. Expanded clones are given a class, and other clones once, few, many or no size at all.

d_gene: TRBD1; j_gene: TRBJ2-3; v_gene: TRBV19; abundance: NA; CDR3nt: TGTGCCAGTAGTACCGCCGGGACAGGGGACCCCACAGATACGCAGTATTTT; CDR3aa: CASSTAGTGDPTDTQYF
d_gene: TRBD2; j_gene: TRBJ2-3; v_gene: TRBV13; abundance: NA; CDR3nt: TGTGCCAGCGCACTAGCGCCCTACACAGATACGCAGTATTTT; CDR3aa: CASALAPYTDTQYF
d_gene: NA; j_gene: TRBJ2-3; v_gene: TRBV2; abundance: NA; CDR3nt: TGTGCCAGCAGTGGACAGCAAGATACTAGCACAGATACGCAGTATTTT; CDR3aa: CASSGQQDTSTDTQYF
d_gene: TRBD1; j_gene: TRBJ2-7; v_gene: TRBV10-2; abundance: NA; CDR3nt: TGCGCCAGCACCTCCGGGACAGCTTACGAGCAGTACTTC; CDR3aa: CASTSGTAYEQYF
d_gene: TRBD1; j_gene: TRBJ1-4; v_gene: TRBV18; abundance: few; CDR3nt: TGTGCCAGCTCTCGCATAGGGACAGCTGAAAAACTGTTTTTT; CDR3aa: CASSRIGTAEKLFF
d_gene: NA; j_gene: TRBJ2-1; v_gene: TRBV15; abundance: NA; CDR3nt: TGTGCCACCAGCAGAGGAGTAGACAATGAGCAGTTCTTC; CDR3aa: CATSRGVDNEQFF
d_gene: NA; j_gene: TRBJ2-1; v_gene: TRBV5-6; abundance: NA; CDR3nt: TGTGCCAGCAGCTTGGTACGGGACACCCAAACCAATGAGCAGTTCTTC; CDR3aa: CASSLVRDTQTNEQFF
d_gene: NA; j_gene: TRBJ1-1; v_gene: TRBV30; abundance: NA; CDR3nt: TGTGGTGGGGGACTAATGAACACTGAAGCTTTCTTT; CDR3aa: CGGGLMNTEAFF
d_gene: NA; j_gene: TRBJ1-2; v_gene: TRBV5-4; abundance: NA; CDR3nt: TGTGCCAGCAGCTTGGCAGGCCCGACGGTTGGAGGCTACACCTTC; CDR3aa: CASSLAGPTVGGYTF
d_gene: TRBD2; j_gene: TRBJ2-1; v_gene: TRBV30; abundance: once; CDR3nt: TGTGCCTGGAGTCCCCTTTTAAGCGGGGCTGAGCAGTTCTTC; CDR3aa: CAWSPLLSGAEQFF
d_gene: TRBD1; j_gene: TRBJ2-7; v_gene: TRBV5-1; abundance: few; CDR3nt: TGCGCCAGCAGGCCGACAGGGGCCTACGAGCAGTACTTC; CDR3aa: CASRPTGAYEQYF
d_gene: TRBD1; j_gene: TRBJ1-4; v_gene: TRBV19; abundance: NA; CDR3nt: TGTGCCAGTAGTGAACAGGGGGCGTCGGAAAAACTGTTTTTT; CDR3aa: CASSEQGASEKLFF
d_gene: TRBD1; j_gene: TRBJ1-1; v_gene: TRBV19; abundance: few; CDR3nt: TGTGCCAGTACCTACCGCAGGGGGCTTACTGAAGCTTTCTTT; CDR3aa: CASTYRRGLTEAFF
d_gene: TRBD1; j_gene: TRBJ1-5; v_gene: TRBV7-9; abundance: NA; CDR3nt: TGTGCCAGCAGCTTTTCAGGGGGCATCGGTCAGCCCCAGCATTTT; CDR3aa: CASSFSGGIGQPQHF
d_gene: NA; j_gene: TRBJ2-7; v_gene: TRBV11-2; abundance: NA; CDR3nt: TGTGCCAGCAGCCCCCGGGGACATCGAACCTACGAGCAGTACTTC; CDR3aa: CASSPRGHRTYEQYF
d_gene: NA; j_gene: TRBJ2-7; v_gene: TRBV7-9; abundance: NA; CDR3nt: TGTGCCAGCAGCACCCCGCCCGGGGATTTAAGCGAGCAGTACTTC; CDR3aa: CASSTPPGDLSEQYF
d_gene: NA; j_gene: TRBJ2-4; v_gene: TRBV1; abundance: NA; CDR3nt: TGCACCAGCAGCCAAGAGGGGCGGGGGTCGGCAAACATTCAGTACTTC; CDR3aa: CTSSQEGRGSANIQYF
d_gene: TRBD1; j_gene: TRBJ2-2; v_gene: TRBV19; abundance: NA; CDR3nt: TGTGCCAGTAGACCGGGACAGGGGGCCTTCTACACCGGGGAGCTGTTTTTT; CDR3aa: CASRPGQGAFYTGELFF
d_gene: TRBD1; j_gene: TRBJ1-6; v_gene: TRBV2; abundance: NA; CDR3nt: TGTGCCAGCAGTTTCTCCGGACAGGGAAATTCACCCCTCCACTTT; CDR3aa: CASSFSGQGNSPLHF
d_gene: NA; j_gene: TRBJ1-1; v_gene: TRBV5-6; abundance: NA; CDR3nt: TGTGCCAGCAGCTCCCGGCCAGGGGCGGGCACTGAAGCTTTCTTT; CDR3aa: CASSSRPGAGTEAFF
d_gene: NA; j_gene: TRBJ1-2; v_gene: TRBV30; abundance: NA; CDR3nt: TGTGCCTGGAGTGTACAGGGACGGCACTTTGGTAGCTACACCTTC; CDR3aa: CAWSVQGRHFGSYTF
d_gene: TRBD1; j_gene: TRBJ2-1; v_gene: TRBV5-8; abundance: NA; CDR3nt: TGTGCCAGCAGTTCCGGGACAGCGTCTTACAATGAGCAGTTCTTC; CDR3aa: CASSSGTASYNEQFF
d_gene: TRBD1; j_gene: TRBJ1-5; v_gene: TRBV27; abundance: NA; CDR3nt: TGTGCCAGCAGTTTATCGGACAGGGGGCCCCAGCATTTT; CDR3aa: CASSLSDRGPQHF
d_gene: TRBD1; j_gene: TRBJ1-5; v_gene: TRBV4-1; abundance: NA; CDR3nt: TGCGCCAGCAGCCAAAACCCCGGGACAGGGGCTTCTCAGCCCCAGCATTTT; CDR3aa: CASSQNPGTGASQPQHF
d_gene: NA; j_gene: TRBJ1-2; v_gene: TRBV27; abundance: once; CDR3nt: TGTGCCAGCAGTCGGACCGACCTGACAGGTTCCCCCTCCTATGGCTACACCTTC; CDR3aa: CASSRTDLTGSPSYGYTF
d_gene: TRBD1; j_gene: TRBJ1-2; v_gene: TRBV4-2; abundance: NA; CDR3nt: TGTGCCAGCAGCCCCCGCGGACAGGGGAGGAACTATGGCTACACCTTC; CDR3aa: CASSPRGQGRNYGYTF
d_gene: TRBD1; j_gene: TRBJ1-1; v_gene: TRBV19; abundance: NA; CDR3nt: TGTGCCAGTAGTATATGGGGACAGATTGAAGCTTTCTTT; CDR3aa: CASSIWGQIEAFF
d_gene: NA; j_gene: TRBJ1-5; v_gene: TRBV5-6; abundance: NA; CDR3nt: TGTGCCAGCAGCTTGGGGGGCTGGGAGCCCCAGCATTTT; CDR3aa: CASSLGGWEPQHF
d_gene: NA; j_gene: TRBJ1-3; v_gene: TRBV12-3/TRBV12-4; abundance: once; CDR3nt: TGTGCCAGCAGTTTGAGAGGAAACACCATATATTTT; CDR3aa: CASSLRGNTIYF
d_gene: TRBD2; j_gene: TRBJ2-2; v_gene: TRBV6-6; abundance: once; CDR3nt: TGTGCCAGCAGTTATTTCGGCGGGGGGGCACCCGGGGAGCTGTTTTTT; CDR3aa: CASSYFGGGAPGELFF
d_gene: TRBD2; j_gene: TRBJ2-7; v_gene: TRBV5-1; abundance: NA; CDR3nt: TGCGCCAGCAGCTCACTGAGGACTAGCGGGGGGCAGCAGTACTTC; CDR3aa: CASSSLRTSGGQQYF
d_gene: NA; j_gene: TRBJ1-1; v_gene: TRBV7-8; abundance: NA; CDR3nt: TGTGCCAGCAGCTTAAATAGAGGCTATGAAGCTTTCTTT; CDR3aa: CASSLNRGYEAFF
d_gene: NA; j_gene: TRBJ2-1; v_gene: TRBV5-1; abundance: NA; CDR3nt: TGCGCCAGCAGCCAGGACAGTCCCTCCTACAATGAGCAGTTCTTC; CDR3aa: CASSQDSPSYNEQFF
d_gene: NA; j_gene: TRBJ2-7; v_gene: TRBV7-9; abundance: NA; CDR3nt: TGTGCCAGCAGCCGGGGATCCTACGAGCAGTACTTC; CDR3aa: CASSRGSYEQYF
d_gene: NA; j_gene: TRBJ1-2; v_gene: TRBV30; abundance: NA; CDR3nt: TGTGCCTGGAGTGCACATACTAACTATGGCTACACCTTC; CDR3aa: CAWSAHTNYGYTF
d_gene: TRBD1; j_gene: TRBJ1-4; v_gene: TRBV9; abundance: NA; CDR3nt: TGTGCCAGCAGCGTAGTGGGGACAGGGCGTGAAAAACTGTTTTTT; CDR3aa: CASSVVGTGREKLFF
d_gene: NA; j_gene: TRBJ1-2; v_gene: TRBV30; abundance: NA; CDR3nt: TGTGCCTTTCAACAGCCAAACTATGGCTACACCTTC; CDR3aa: CAFQQPNYGYTF
d_gene: NA; j_gene: TRBJ2-6; v_gene: TRBV7-2; abundance: NA; CDR3nt: TGTGCCAGCAGCCTCCAACAGGGTACCCTCCTTTTTGGGGCCAACGTCCTGACTTTC; CDR3aa: CASSLQQGTLLFGANVLTF
d_gene: NA; j_gene: TRBJ2-2; v_gene: TRBV10-3; abundance: NA; CDR3nt: TGTGCCATCAGTGGGACAGTCGGGACCGGGGAGCTGTTTTTT; CDR3aa: CAISGTVGTGELFF
d_gene: TRBD1; j_gene: TRBJ1-1; v_gene: TRBV5-4; abundance: NA; CDR3nt: TGTGCCAGCAGCCTACAGGGGTCGGTGAACACTGAAGCTTTCTTT; CDR3aa: CASSLQGSVNTEAFF
d_gene: TRBD1; j_gene: TRBJ1-5; v_gene: TRBV2; abundance: NA; CDR3nt: TGTGCCAGCAGTCTAACCGGGACAGAGGATCAGCCCCAGCATTTT; CDR3aa: CASSLTGTEDQPQHF
d_gene: NA; j_gene: TRBJ1-2; v_gene: TRBV6-5; abundance: NA; CDR3nt: TGTGCCAGCAGTTACTCGTCCGGGTCCAATGGCTACACCTTC; CDR3aa: CASSYSSGSNGYTF
d_gene: NA; j_gene: TRBJ1-5; v_gene: TRBV19; abundance: NA; CDR3nt: TGTGCCAGTAGTAACCTCCTACAGAATCAGCCCCAGCATTTT; CDR3aa: CASSNLLQNQPQHF
d_gene: TRBD1; j_gene: TRBJ2-7; v_gene: TRBV6-5; abundance: NA; CDR3nt: TGTGCCAGTTCAAGGGACAGCTACGAGCAGTACTTC; CDR3aa: CASSRDSYEQYF
d_gene: TRBD1; j_gene: TRBJ1-1; v_gene: TRBV9; abundance: NA; CDR3nt: TGTGCCAGCAGCGTAGATGACAGGGGGCTGAGGGCTTTCTTT; CDR3aa: CASSVDDRGLRAFF
d_gene: TRBD1; j_gene: TRBJ2-1; v_gene: TRBV3-1/TRBV3-2; abundance: once; CDR3nt: TGTGCCAGCATCCCCCGGGACAGACCCCTCAATGAGCAGTTCTTC; CDR3aa: CASIPRDRPLNEQFF
d_gene: NA; j_gene: TRBJ2-7; v_gene: TRBV6-5; abundance: NA; CDR3nt: TGTGCCAGCATCCTGGGGGCAGGGGAGCAGTACTTC; CDR3aa: CASILGAGEQYF
d_gene: TRBD2; j_gene: TRBJ2-1; v_gene: TRBV7-9; abundance: NA; CDR3nt: TGTGCCAGCAGCTTAGCGCGGAGCGGGGGGCCCTCGGCGCAGTTCTTC; CDR3aa: CASSLARSGGPSAQFF
d_gene: TRBD2; j_gene: TRBJ2-7; v_gene: TRBV19; abundance: NA; CDR3nt: TGTGCCAGTAGTATCCGCGGGGGGGATTACGAGCAGTACTTC; CDR3aa: CASSIRGGDYEQYF
d_gene: NA; j_gene: TRBJ2-1; v_gene: TRBV9; abundance: once; CDR3nt: TGTGCCAGCAGCGCCCTAGCCTACAATGAGCAGTTCTTC; CDR3aa: CASSALAYNEQFF
d_gene: NA; j_gene: TRBJ1-2; v_gene: TRBV15; abundance: NA; CDR3nt: TGTGCCACCAGCAGAGTGCTGGGCCTGGAGGAGGGCTACACCTTC; CDR3aa: CATSRVLGLEEGYTF
d_gene: NA; j_gene: TRBJ1-2; v_gene: TRBV1; abundance: once; CDR3nt: TGCACCAGCAGCCAACCAATCGCCCTAAAGGGGGCAGTCGACTATGGCTACACCTTC; CDR3aa: CTSSQPIALKGAVDYGYTF
d_gene: TRBD1; j_gene: TRBJ1-1; v_gene: TRBV7-2; abundance: NA; CDR3nt: TGTGCCAGCAGCTTACCGACCCGGGACAGGATGATGAACACTGAAGCTTTCTTT; CDR3aa: CASSLPTRDRMMNTEAFF
d_gene: TRBD1; j_gene: TRBJ1-6; v_gene: TRBV6-5; abundance: NA; CDR3nt: TGTGCCAGCGCAGGGGGTGTATCACCCCTCCACTTT; CDR3aa: CASAGGVSPLHF